A single sample is the source of the 32 T cell receptor beta chains below, sequenced in a study of T cells in Graves' hyperthyroidism and ophthalmopathy (dated by TCRdb to 2018 to 2020). The method was multiplex PCR. The sequencing machine was an Illumina HiSeq 2000. Amplification of TCR beta CDR3 regions was carried out from RNA transcripts. The TCR CDR3 was subjected to a first round of RT-PCR using the HTBI primer set and the Qiagen OneStep RT-PCR kit. The raw public reads went through TCRdb reprocessing: fastp at Q25, MiXCR clone calling, in-frame beta chains kept. A single entry per CDR3 protein holds the most common genes and DNA from its merged rows. This sample gives under 650,000 distinct CDR3 sequences in total; roughly 15% of them show up just once. Clones ranked in the top ten supply 3% to 4.5% of the sample. The sequenced material came from blood. All receptors come from a woman aged 25 to 39 with Graves' hyperthyroidism.

Comment on this clonotype: Germline and junction disagree at one end, which may indicate a read error. This chain joins TRBV3-1 and TRBJ1-1; maybe TRBD1 (6 bases). There are 13 residues in the CDR3. In germline, CDR1 is LGHDT, CDR2 YNNKEL (reference sequence). This CDR3 reads CAGSQGGNTEAFF. The CDR3 nucleotides read TGTGCCGGCAGCCAAGGGGGTAACACTGAAGCTTTCTTT.

This clonotype was counted many times. The chain carries TRBV2 and TRBJ2-2, with 9 bases fitting TRBD2. The CDR3 sequence is 17 residues long. In germline, CDR1 is SNHLY, CDR2 FYNNEI. Germline trimming cut 2 bases from V and 1 base from J; bases unmatched to any gene: 5. The CDR3 here is CASSETSGQLNTGELFF. The CDR3 DNA sequence: TGTGCCAGCAGTGAAACTAGCGGGCAATTGAACACCGGGGAGCTGTTTTTT. Together with reference TRBV2 and TRBJ2-2, the CDR3 gives the full variable domain: EPEVTQTPSHQVTQMGQEVILRCVPISNHLYFYWYRQILGQKVEFLVSFYNNEISEKSEIFDDQFSVERPDGSNFTLKIRSTKLEDSAMYFCASSETSGQLNTGELFFGEGSRLTVL.

This clonotype was recorded many times. This rearrangement joins TRBV3-1 to TRBJ2-5, with unresolved D. Germline CDR1 reads LGHDT; CDR2 reads YNNKEL (reference sequence). This CDR3 is built from 13 residues. V lost 2 bases and J 7 bases, leaving 11 bases between the germline ends. The CDR3 coding sequence is TGTGCCAGCAGCCAAAGGCAGTCTTGGACCCAGTACTTC. Its translation: CASSQRQSWTQYF.

This clonotype was detected many times. The genes are TRBV11-2 and TRBJ2-5; D is tentatively TRBD1 or TRBD2 (5 bases each). The length of the CDR3 is 15 residues. Trimming stripped 0 bases from V and 5 bases from J, with 13 bases between. Germline V gene data show CDR1 as SGHAT and CDR2 as FQNNGV. CDR3 in DNA: TGTGCCAGCAGCTTAGATACAGGAGGAAGGGAGACCCAGTACTTC. Translating gives CASSLDTGGRETQYF.

This clonotype occurred many times. The CDR3, as DNA: TGTGCCAGCAGGGGTCCTAACACTGAAGCTTTCTTT. It encodes CASRGPNTEAFF. The chain joins TRBV28 to TRBJ1-1; D ambiguous. Germline assignment: CDR1 MDHEN and CDR2 SYDVKM. V lost 6 bases, J lost 2 bases, and 7 bases lay in between. The CDR3 sequence is 12 residues long.

This rearrangement joins TRBV9 to TRBJ2-3; 11 bases are a match to TRBD2. Germline CDR1 is SGDLS and CDR2 is YYNGEE. This CDR3 comprises 16 residues. The V and J ends lost 3 bases and 4 bases, in that order; junction bases with no gene match: 7. The CDR3 is CASSAELAGAADTQYF. CDR3 DNA sequence: TGTGCCAGCAGCGCCGAACTAGCGGGAGCTGCAGATACGCAGTATTTT.

This clonotype was observed at least ten times. This rearrangement joins TRBV18 to TRBJ2-1, with 7 bases fitting TRBD1. The CDR3 contains 16 residues. CDR1 and CDR2 (germline): KGHSH, LQKENI. With V trimmed by 0 bases and J by 1 base, 3 bases remained unmatched. Here the CDR3 DNA reads TGTGCCAGCTCACCACCGGGACAGCCATCCTACAATGAGCAGTTCTTC. Amino acids: CASSPPGQPSYNEQFF.

This clonotype has at least ten counts. The rearrangement links TRBV5-1 to TRBJ2-1, with D perhaps TRBD2 (6 bases). Deletions cut 1 base from V and 7 bases from J, with 12 bases between. This CDR3 contains 14 residues. Germline values: CDR1 SGHRS, CDR2 YFSETQ. CDR3 sequence: CASSLRGGVNEQFF. The CDR3 coding sequence is TGCGCCAGCAGCTTGAGGGGAGGTGTGAATGAGCAGTTCTTC.

This clonotype turned up a few times. The chain has TRBV19 and TRBJ1-5; possibly TRBD1 for D (5 bases). Trimming took 7 bases from V and 7 from J, leaving 23 bases between them. The CDR3 sequence is 16 residues long. Germline CDR1 and CDR2: LNHDA and SQIVND (reference sequence). CDR3 bases: TGTGCCAGTACCTTACAGGCGGGGCGAGGGGCACAGCCCCAGCATTTT. Translated: CASTLQAGRGAQPQHF.

The chain is built from TRBV6-2 or TRBV6-3 and TRBJ2-3; D is unresolved. Trimming left V 8 bases short and J 3 bases short, with 9 bases between. Germline CDR1 MNHEY, CDR2 SVGEGT. This CDR3 has 12 residues. This chain's CDR3 is CASRLETDTQYF. CDR3 DNA: TGTGCCAGCCGTCTGGAGACAGATACGCAGTATTTT.

The CDR3 DNA is TGTGCCTGGTCTCAAGATGAGCAGTTCTTC. Translation gives CAWSQDEQFF. The chain employs TRBV30 and TRBJ2-1; D remains unclear. The CDR3 loop spans 10 amino acids. Germline V lookup: CDR1 GTSNPN, CDR2 SVGIG (reference sequence). V was shortened by 5 bases and J by 8 bases, with 7 bases between the two germline ends.

This clonotype was counted many times. V is TRBV28 and J is TRBJ2-2, with 7 nucleotides matching TRBD2. Germline assignment: CDR1 MDHEN and CDR2 SYDVKM. V lost 7 bases and J lost 5; bases outside the gene matches: 10. This CDR3 has 15 amino acids. CDR3 loop: CASTGAGLVTGELFF. CDR3 nucleotide sequence: TGTGCCAGCACCGGGGCCGGACTAGTAACCGGGGAGCTGTTTTTT. Full variable domain (missing parts from reference TRBV28 and TRBJ2-2): DVKVTQSSRYLVKRTGEKVFLECVQDMDHENMFWYRQDPGLGLRLIYFSYDVKMKEKGDIPEGYSVSREKKERFSLILESASTNQTSMYLCASTGAGLVTGELFFGEGSRLTVL.

In its sample, this clonotype was seen a few times. The V gene is TRBV4-2, the J gene TRBJ2-1; 9 bases map to TRBD2. This CDR3 is 15 amino acids long. After removal of 1 base from V and 5 bases from J, the junction contained 3 bases not matched to a gene. Germline loops: CDR1 LGHNA, CDR2 YNFKEQ. DNA for the CDR3: TGTGCCAGCAGCCAAGTAGCGGGAGTGAACAATGAGCAGTTCTTC. Translation: CASSQVAGVNNEQFF.

A word on this clonotype: A clone one base away is much larger, so this may be a read error. This sequence joins TRBV10-3 and TRBJ2-5; D is undetermined. Germline V gene lookup returns CDR1 ENHRY and CDR2 SYGVKD. V gave up 6 bases and J gave up 2 bases, with 4 bases separating them. The CDR3 is 11 residues long. This chain's CDR3 is CAIRQQETQYF. Written as DNA, the CDR3 is TGTGCCATCAGGCAACAAGAGACCCAGTACTTC.

This clonotype was seen ten or more times. The gene calls are TRBV20-1 and TRBJ2-1; 8 bases fit TRBD1. Germline V CDR1 and CDR2: DFQATT, SNEGSKA (reference sequence). This CDR3 comprises 15 residues. With 3 bases clipped from V and 6 bases from J, the junction kept 10 bases outside the gene matches. This CDR3 reads CSASRSDRVGNEQFF. The CDR3, as DNA: TGCAGTGCTAGCAGGTCGGACAGGGTTGGCAATGAGCAGTTCTTC.

The V call is TRBV7-3, the J call TRBJ2-1; D may be TRBD2 (5 bases). Germline loops: CDR1 SGHTA, CDR2 FQGTGA. V lost 3 bases, J lost 8 bases, and 11 bases lay in between. The CDR3 is made up of 13 amino acids. The CDR3 sequence: CASSLRVRDEQFF. Written as DNA, the CDR3 is TGTGCCAGCAGCTTGAGGGTAAGGGATGAGCAGTTCTTC.

This clonotype was seen many times. The J gene is TRBJ1-1, the V gene TRBV11-3; TRBD1 matches at 10 bases. Unmatched junction bases numbered 0, after V lost 5 bases and J lost 0 bases. This CDR3 has 14 residues. Germline V CDR1 and CDR2: SGHNT, YENEEA. CDR3 nucleotide sequence: TGTGCCAGCAGCGGGACAGGGGTGAACACTGAAGCTTTCTTT. Its translation: CASSGTGVNTEAFF. Looking up the rest from reference TRBV11-3 and TRBJ1-1 gives the full variable domain: EAGVVQSPRYKIIEKKQPVAFWCNPISGHNTLYWYLQNLGQGPELLIRYENEEAVDDSQLPKDRFSAERLKGVDSTLKIQPAELGDSAVYLCASSGTGVNTEAFFGQGTRLTVV.

This clonotype has a handful of counts. The gene calls are TRBV30 and TRBJ2-3, with 10 bases aligning to TRBD2. From germline, CDR1 is GTSNPN and CDR2 SVGIG (reference sequence). CDR3 length: 20 amino acids. Unmatched junction bases numbered 18, after V lost 3 bases and J lost 0 bases. The CDR3 sequence: CAWSHRYSGRPLPSTDTQYF. CDR3 DNA: TGTGCCTGGAGCCACCGGTATAGCGGGAGGCCTCTCCCTAGCACAGATACGCAGTATTTT. Full variable domain (remainder filled in from reference TRBV30 and TRBJ2-3): SQTIHQWPATLVQPVGSPLSLECTVEGTSNPNLYWYRQAAGRGLQLLFYSVGIGQISSEVPQNLSASRPQDRQFILSSKKLLLSDSGFYLCAWSHRYSGRPLPSTDTQYFGPGTRLTVL.

The genes are TRBV12-5 and TRBJ2-4, with D maybe TRBD2 (5 bases). Germline values: CDR1 LGHNT, CDR2 FRNRAP. V lost 6 bases to trimming and J lost 4 bases, with 10 bases between them. The CDR3 spans 13 residues. CDR3 sequence: CASGYWEKNIQYF. The CDR3 DNA reads TGTGCTAGTGGGTATTGGGAGAAAAACATTCAGTACTTC.

This clonotype occurred many times. V is TRBV12-3 or TRBV12-4 and J is TRBJ2-3, with 7 positions matching TRBD1. The CDR3 length is 12 residues. The ends lost 10 bases at V and 10 bases at J; junction bases unmatched: 11. The DNA for the CDR3 is TGTGCCATACGACAGGGTCGATTGGCGCAGTATTTT. As protein: CAIRQGRLAQYF.

Ten or more counts support this clonotype. This sequence joins TRBV19 and TRBJ2-2; D gene unclear. The length of the CDR3 is 10 residues. The ends were cut back, 7 bases at V and 7 bases at J, with 4 bases in the middle. Germline CDR1 is LNHDA and CDR2 is SQIVND (reference sequence). For the CDR3, the DNA is TGTGCCAGTATGAACGGGGAGCTGTTTTTT. Translated: CASMNGELFF.

The chain carries TRBV20-1 and TRBJ1-2, with D possibly being TRBD1 (5 bases). V was pared by 0 bases and J by 8 bases, with 10 bases between. The CDR3 runs to 12 residues. Germline CDR1 is DFQATT and CDR2 is SNEGSKA (reference sequence). This CDR3 reads CSAREGEGGYTF. The CDR3 coding sequence is TGCAGTGCTAGAGAAGGGGAGGGCGGCTACACCTTC.

The chain couples TRBV27 to TRBJ1-1; possible D gene TRBD1, 5 bases. Germline V gene lookup returns CDR1 MNHEY and CDR2 SMNVEV (reference sequence). The CDR3 consists of 16 residues. Deletions cut 3 bases from V and 7 bases from J, with 21 bases between. CDR3 protein: CASSFTGARATGEAFF. CDR3 nucleotides: TGTGCCAGCAGTTTTACCGGCGCCAGGGCCACAGGTGAAGCTTTCTTT.

This clonotype showed up many times. The DNA of the CDR3 is TGTGCCAGCAGTCGTGGGACTAGTGGCGTGAAGGAGCAGTACTTC. Amino acids: CASSRGTSGVKEQYF. The chain combines TRBV12-3 or TRBV12-4 with TRBJ2-7; 8 positions match TRBD2. This CDR3 has 15 residues. Trimming removed 5 bases from V and 7 bases from J; junction bases left unmatched: 13.

The genes are TRBV6-1 and TRBJ2-1, with 7 positions matching TRBD1. The V and J ends lost 5 bases and 4 bases, in that order; junction bases with no gene match: 11. The germline V gene has CDR1 MNHNS and CDR2 SASEGT. The length of the CDR3 is 16 residues. The CDR3 bases are TGTGCCAGCAGTTTAATTCCGGGACAGAGATACAATGAGCAGTTCTTC. Translated: CASSLIPGQRYNEQFF.

The table lists this clonotype with many counts. The gene calls are TRBV28 and TRBJ1-1; D not resolved. Germline V gene data show CDR1 as MDHEN and CDR2 as SYDVKM. The CDR3 has 12 residues. Trimming removed 3 bases at V and 7 bases at J, with 9 bases between. Here the CDR3 DNA reads TGTGCCAGCAGTTTGCGGTTAAATGAAGCTTTCTTT. Amino acid sequence: CASSLRLNEAFF.

This clonotype has ten or more counts. V gene TRBV7-2 combines with J gene TRBJ1-6; D perhaps matches TRBD1 (6 bases). CDR1 is SGHTA and CDR2 is FQGNSA in the germline V gene. Trimming removed 6 bases at V and 7 bases at J, with 13 bases between. This CDR3 contains 14 residues. As DNA, the CDR3 is TGTGCCAGCAGACCCGGGACACGGAATTCACCCCTCCACTTT. It yields the protein CASRPGTRNSPLHF. Full variable domain (rest looked up from reference TRBV7-2 and TRBJ1-6): GAGVSQSPSNKVTEKGKDVELRCDPISGHTALYWYRQSLGQGLEFLIYFQGNSAPDKSGLPSDRFSAERTGGSVSTLTIQRTQQEDSAVYLCASRPGTRNSPLHFGNGTRLTVT.

This clonotype was recorded a few times. The chain employs TRBV29-1 and TRBJ2-2; tentatively, D is TRBD2 (6 bases). The germline V and J ends were trimmed by 5 bases and 1 base, with 11 bases remaining between them. CDR1 is SQVTM, CDR2 ANQGSEA, per germline. This CDR3 has 14 residues. CDR3 nucleotides: TGCAGCGTTACGGGACTCATGAACACCGGGGAGCTGTTTTTT. Translating gives CSVTGLMNTGELFF.

This clonotype was observed many times. This chain connects TRBV7-9 to TRBJ2-5, with 10 bases identical to TRBD2. V was pared by 2 bases and J by 5 bases, with 2 bases of the junction left unmatched. CDR3 length equals 14 residues. From germline, CDR1 is SEHNR and CDR2 FQNEAQ (reference sequence). The CDR3 sequence: CASSLSSGSETQYF. The CDR3 DNA sequence: TGTGCCAGCAGCTTATCTAGCGGGAGTGAGACCCAGTACTTC.

Ten or more counts support this clonotype. The rearrangement links TRBV7-2 to TRBJ2-1, with no clear D. CDR1 SGHTA and CDR2 FQGNSA come from the germline V gene. V lost 3 bases and J 5 bases, leaving 8 bases between the germline ends. There are 13 residues in the CDR3. The CDR3 here is CASSFLLDNEQFF. The CDR3, as DNA: TGTGCCAGCAGCTTCCTACTTGACAATGAGCAGTTCTTC.

For the CDR3, the DNA is TGCGCCAGCTGGGACAGGCCGACGAACACTGAAGCTTTCTTT. Amino acid sequence: CASWDRPTNTEAFF. The chain links TRBV5-1 to TRBJ1-1, with 8 bases matching TRBD1. V shed 7 bases, J shed 1 base, and the junction held 6 bases outside the gene matches. The germline gives CDR1 SGHRS, CDR2 YFSETQ. CDR3 size: 14 residues.

This clonotype came up a few times. The chain uses TRBV18 and TRBJ2-5, with D perhaps matching TRBD1 or TRBD2 (6 bases each). Germline values: CDR1 KGHSH, CDR2 LQKENI. V gave up 4 bases and J gave up 5 bases, with 14 bases separating them. CDR3 size: 14 residues. Here the CDR3 DNA reads TGTGCCAGCTCACTTGTCCGGGGGCAGGAGACCCAGTACTTC. As protein: CASSLVRGQETQYF.